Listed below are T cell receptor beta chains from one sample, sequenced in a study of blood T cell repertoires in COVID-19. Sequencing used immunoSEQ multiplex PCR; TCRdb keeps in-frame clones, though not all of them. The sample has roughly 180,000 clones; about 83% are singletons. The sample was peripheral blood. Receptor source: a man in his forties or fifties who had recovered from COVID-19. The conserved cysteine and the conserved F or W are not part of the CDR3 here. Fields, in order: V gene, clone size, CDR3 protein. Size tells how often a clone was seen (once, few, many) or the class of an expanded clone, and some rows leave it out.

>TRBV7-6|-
ASRPTGQPNEKLF
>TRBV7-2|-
ASSLGGQGTGEQY
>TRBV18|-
ASSPLTGYNEKLF
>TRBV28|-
ASSLSALGQTNTEAF
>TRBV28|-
ASSLALAGGTRTDTQY
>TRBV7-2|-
ASSLQGLAKNIQY
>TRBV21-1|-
ASSRASGKNIQY
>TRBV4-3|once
ASSQERMGGKEKLF
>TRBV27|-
ASSHGIAGGDTQY
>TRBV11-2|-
ASTPEGGGNTIY
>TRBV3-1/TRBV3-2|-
ASSQTENYNSPLH
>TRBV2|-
ASSRDSDEQY
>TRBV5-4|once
ASSTQPDEAF
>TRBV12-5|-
ASGFAGTTGELF
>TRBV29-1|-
SVESGRARGYEQY
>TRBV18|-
ASSPSGFSNQPQH
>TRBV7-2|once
ASSFGDRTYEQY
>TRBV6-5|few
ASSYGAQFNNSPLH
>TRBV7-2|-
ASSLVRAGGSDTQY
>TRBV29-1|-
SVEAGTSGRRSYNEQF
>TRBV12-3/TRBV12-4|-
ASRQHRGGYT
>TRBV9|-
ASSVEWTGYETQY
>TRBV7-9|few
ASSFGVALHTQY
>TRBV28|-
ASSLVSGTGDGYT
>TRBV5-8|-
ASSLYWAEAF
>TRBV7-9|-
ASSLESGKETQY
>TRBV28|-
ASSLSVIQY
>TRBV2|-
ASSPTNTYNEQF
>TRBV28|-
ASRATGGVSNYGYT
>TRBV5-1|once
ASSFGVNSYEQY
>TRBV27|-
ASSYRTLGATEAF
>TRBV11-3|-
ASSPAGLAGNEQF
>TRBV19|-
ASSIEGARFGEKLF
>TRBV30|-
AWRRERTEQY
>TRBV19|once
ASSITGQGWEQY
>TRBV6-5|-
ASRSGRGKNIQY
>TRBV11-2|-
ASSLSVIYGYT
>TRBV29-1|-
SVEDLGVAREQY
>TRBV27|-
ASSFGRAEAF
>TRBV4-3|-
ASSQDRRGSFYYEQY
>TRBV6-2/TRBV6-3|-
ASSWLQGGDTDTQY
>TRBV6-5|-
ASSYWQGQPQH
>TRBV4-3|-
ASSQLQGPPGANVLT
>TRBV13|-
ASSSWTRTFSYNEQF
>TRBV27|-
ASSFLAGGQETQY
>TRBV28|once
ASSFPGGNYGYT
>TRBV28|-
ASSPPSVQETQY
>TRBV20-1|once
SASGRTSGSREQF
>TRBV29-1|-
SVDRGDYEQY
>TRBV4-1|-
ASSPNRVTGANVLT
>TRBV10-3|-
AISLQGTEAF